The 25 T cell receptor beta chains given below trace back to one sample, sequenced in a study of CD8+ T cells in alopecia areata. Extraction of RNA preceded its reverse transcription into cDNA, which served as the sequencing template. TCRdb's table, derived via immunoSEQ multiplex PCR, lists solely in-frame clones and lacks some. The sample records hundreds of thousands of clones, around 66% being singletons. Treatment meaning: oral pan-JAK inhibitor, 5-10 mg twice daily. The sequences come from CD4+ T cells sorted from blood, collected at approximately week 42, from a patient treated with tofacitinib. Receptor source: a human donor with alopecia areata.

CDR3 sequence (DNA): TGTGCCAGCAGCGTAGGTCACGGACAGGGTAACACCGGGGAGCTGTTTTTT. Translated, it gives CASSVGHGQGNTGELFF. The J gene is TRBJ2-2, the V gene TRBV9, with 8 bases lining up with TRBD1. The CDR3 is 17 amino acids. Looked up from germline, CDR1 is SGDLS and CDR2 is YYNGEE. Losses at the gene ends were 0 bases for V and 2 bases for J; bases not matched to a gene: 6.

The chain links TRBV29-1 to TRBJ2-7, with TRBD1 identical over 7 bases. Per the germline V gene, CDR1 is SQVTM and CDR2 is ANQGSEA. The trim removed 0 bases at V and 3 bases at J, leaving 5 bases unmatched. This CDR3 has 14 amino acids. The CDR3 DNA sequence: TGCAGCGTTGAAGAAAGAGGACAGGACTACGAGCAGTACTTC. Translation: CSVEERGQDYEQYF.

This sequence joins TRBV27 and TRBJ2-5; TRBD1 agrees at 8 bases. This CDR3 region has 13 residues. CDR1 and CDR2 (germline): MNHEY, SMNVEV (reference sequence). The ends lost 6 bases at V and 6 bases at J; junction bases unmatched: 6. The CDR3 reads CASRPDRGQTQYF. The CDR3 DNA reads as TGTGCCAGCAGACCCGACAGGGGTCAGACCCAGTACTTC.

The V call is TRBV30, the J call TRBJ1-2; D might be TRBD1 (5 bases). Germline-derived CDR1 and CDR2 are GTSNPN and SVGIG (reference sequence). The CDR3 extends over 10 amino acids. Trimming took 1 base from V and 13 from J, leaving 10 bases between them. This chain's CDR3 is CAWSEGISTF. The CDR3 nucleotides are TGTGCCTGGAGTGAGGGGATTTCCACCTTC.

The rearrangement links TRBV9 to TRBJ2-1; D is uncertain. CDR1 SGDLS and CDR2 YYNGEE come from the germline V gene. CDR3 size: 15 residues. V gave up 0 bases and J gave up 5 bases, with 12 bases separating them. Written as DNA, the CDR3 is TGTGCCAGCAGCGTAGACTCTACCCTTCACAATGAGCAGTTCTTC. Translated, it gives CASSVDSTLHNEQFF.

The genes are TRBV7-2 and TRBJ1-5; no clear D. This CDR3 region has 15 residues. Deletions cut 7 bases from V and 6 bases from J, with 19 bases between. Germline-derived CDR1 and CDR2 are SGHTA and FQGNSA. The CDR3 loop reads CASNSYGAEGQPQHF. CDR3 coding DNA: TGTGCCAGCAACTCCTATGGTGCGGAGGGTCAGCCCCAGCATTTT.

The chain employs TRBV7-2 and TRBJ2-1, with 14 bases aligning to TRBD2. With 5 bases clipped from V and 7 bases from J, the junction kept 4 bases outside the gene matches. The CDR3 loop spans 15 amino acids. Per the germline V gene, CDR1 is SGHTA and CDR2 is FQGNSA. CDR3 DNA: TGTGCCAGCAGCCCCGGACTAGCGGGGGGTAATGAGCAGTTCTTC. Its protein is CASSPGLAGGNEQFF.

CDR3 DNA sequence: TGCAGCGCGATGACCCGGGACAGCAATTCACCCCTCCACTTT. Translated, it gives CSAMTRDSNSPLHF. The rearrangement joins TRBV29-1 to TRBJ1-6; TRBD1 agrees at 7 bases. This CDR3 contains 14 residues. Germline CDR1 is SQVTM and CDR2 is ANQGSEA. V lost 7 bases to trimming and J lost 7 bases; unmatched junction nucleotides: 10.

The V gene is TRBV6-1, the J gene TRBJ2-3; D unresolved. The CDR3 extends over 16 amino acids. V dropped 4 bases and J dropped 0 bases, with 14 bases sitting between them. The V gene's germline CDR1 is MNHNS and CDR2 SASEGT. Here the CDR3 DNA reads TGTGCCAGCAGTGCAAAGTCAACCTCTAGCACAGATACGCAGTATTTT. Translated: CASSAKSTSSTDTQYF.

The CDR3 DNA reads as TGTGCCAGCAAGTCCGGGACATCTTCTTCTTATGGCTACACCTTC. It is translated as CASKSGTSSSYGYTF. The chain uses TRBV19 and TRBJ1-2; D is possibly TRBD1 (6 bases). There are 15 residues in the CDR3. V lost 9 bases, J lost 5 bases, and 22 bases lay in between. Germline assignment: CDR1 LNHDA and CDR2 SQIVND (reference sequence). Filled out from reference TRBV19 and TRBJ1-2, the complete variable domain reads DGGITQSPKYLFRKEGQNVTLSCEQNLNHDAMYWYRQDPGQGLRLIYYSQIVNDFQKGDIAEGYSVSREKKESFPLTVTSAQKNPTAFYLCASKSGTSSSYGYTFGSGTRLTVV.

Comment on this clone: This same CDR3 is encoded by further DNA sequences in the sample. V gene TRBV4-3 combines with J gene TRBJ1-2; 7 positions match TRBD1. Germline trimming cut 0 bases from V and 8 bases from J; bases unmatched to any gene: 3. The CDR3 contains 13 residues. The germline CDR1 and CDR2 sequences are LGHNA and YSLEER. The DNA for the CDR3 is TGCGCCAGCAGCCAAGAGACAGGGTTCGGCTACACCTTC. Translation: CASSQETGFGYTF.

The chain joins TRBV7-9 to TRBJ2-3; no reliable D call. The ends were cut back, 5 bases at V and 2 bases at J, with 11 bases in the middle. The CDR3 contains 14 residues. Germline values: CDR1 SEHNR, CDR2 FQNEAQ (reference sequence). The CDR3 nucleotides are TGTGCCAGCAGCCCTGACATACTCACAGATACGCAGTATTTT. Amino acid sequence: CASSPDILTDTQYF.

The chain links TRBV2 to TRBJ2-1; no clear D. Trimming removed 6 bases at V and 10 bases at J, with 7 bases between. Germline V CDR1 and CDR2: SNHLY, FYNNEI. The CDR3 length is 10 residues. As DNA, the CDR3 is TGTGCCAGCAGGACCAGGGAGCAGTTCTTC. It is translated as CASRTREQFF.

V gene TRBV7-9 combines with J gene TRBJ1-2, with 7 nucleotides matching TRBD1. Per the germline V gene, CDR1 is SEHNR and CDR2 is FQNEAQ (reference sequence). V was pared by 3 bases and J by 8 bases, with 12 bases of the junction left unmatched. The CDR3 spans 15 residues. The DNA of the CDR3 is TGTGCCAGCAGCTTCCACTCCGGGACAGAAGGGGGCTACACCTTC. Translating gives CASSFHSGTEGGYTF. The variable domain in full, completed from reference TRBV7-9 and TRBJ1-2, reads DTGVSQNPRHKITKRGQNVTFRCDPISEHNRLYWYRQTLGQGPEFLTYFQNEAQLEKSRLLSDRFSAERPKGSFSTLEIQRTEQGDSAMYLCASSFHSGTEGGYTFGSGTRLTVV.

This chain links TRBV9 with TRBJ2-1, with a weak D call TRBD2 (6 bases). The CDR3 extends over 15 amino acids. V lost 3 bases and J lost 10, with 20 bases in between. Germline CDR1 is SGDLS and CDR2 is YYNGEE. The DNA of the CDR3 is TGTGCCAGCAGCGCCGTGGAGGGGACGCTGGAGGAGCAGTTCTTC. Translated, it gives CASSAVEGTLEEQFF.

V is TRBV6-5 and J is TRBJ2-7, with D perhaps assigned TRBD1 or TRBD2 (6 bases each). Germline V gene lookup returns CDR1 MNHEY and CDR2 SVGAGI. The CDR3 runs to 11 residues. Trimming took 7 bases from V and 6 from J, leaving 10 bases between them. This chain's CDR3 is CASKGGGEQYF. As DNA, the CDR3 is TGTGCCAGCAAGGGGGGAGGCGAGCAGTACTTC.

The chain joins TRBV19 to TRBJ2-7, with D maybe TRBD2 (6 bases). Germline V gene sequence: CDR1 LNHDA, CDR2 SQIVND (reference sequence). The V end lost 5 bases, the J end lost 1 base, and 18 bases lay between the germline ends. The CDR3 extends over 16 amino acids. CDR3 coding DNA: TGTGCCAGTAGTCCTCGCAAGCGGCGGGGATCCTACGAGCAGTACTTC. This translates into CASSPRKRRGSYEQYF.

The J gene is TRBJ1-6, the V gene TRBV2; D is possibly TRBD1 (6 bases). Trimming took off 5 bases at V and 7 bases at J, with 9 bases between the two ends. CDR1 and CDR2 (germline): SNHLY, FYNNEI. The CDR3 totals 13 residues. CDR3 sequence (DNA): TGTGCCAGCAGTCTAGGGGGGAATTCACCCCTCCACTTT. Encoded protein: CASSLGGNSPLHF.

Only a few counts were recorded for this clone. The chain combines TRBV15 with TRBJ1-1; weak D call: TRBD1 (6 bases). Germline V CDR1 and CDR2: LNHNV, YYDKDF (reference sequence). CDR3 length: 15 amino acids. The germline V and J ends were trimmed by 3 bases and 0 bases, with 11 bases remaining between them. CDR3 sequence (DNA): TGTGCCACCAGCAGGGTAAGGGGGTTGAACACTGAAGCTTTCTTT. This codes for CATSRVRGLNTEAFF.

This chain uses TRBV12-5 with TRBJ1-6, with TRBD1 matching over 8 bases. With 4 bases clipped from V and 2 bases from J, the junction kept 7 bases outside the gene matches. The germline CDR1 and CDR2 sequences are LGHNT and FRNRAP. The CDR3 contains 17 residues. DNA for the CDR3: TGTGCTAGTGGTTCGCCCACAGGGGGAACCTATAATTCACCCCTCCACTTT. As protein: CASGSPTGGTYNSPLHF.

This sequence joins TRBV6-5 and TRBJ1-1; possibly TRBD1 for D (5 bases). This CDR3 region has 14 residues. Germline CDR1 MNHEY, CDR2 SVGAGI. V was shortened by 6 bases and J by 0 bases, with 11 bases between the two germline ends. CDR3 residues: CASSPQGVNTEAFF. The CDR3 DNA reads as TGTGCCAGCAGCCCCCAGGGAGTGAACACTGAAGCTTTCTTT.

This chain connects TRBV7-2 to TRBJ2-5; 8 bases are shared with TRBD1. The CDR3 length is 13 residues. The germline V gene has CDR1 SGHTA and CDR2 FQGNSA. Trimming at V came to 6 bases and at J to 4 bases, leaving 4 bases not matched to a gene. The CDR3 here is CASRPTGGETQYF. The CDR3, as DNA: TGTGCCAGCAGACCAACAGGGGGAGAGACCCAGTACTTC.

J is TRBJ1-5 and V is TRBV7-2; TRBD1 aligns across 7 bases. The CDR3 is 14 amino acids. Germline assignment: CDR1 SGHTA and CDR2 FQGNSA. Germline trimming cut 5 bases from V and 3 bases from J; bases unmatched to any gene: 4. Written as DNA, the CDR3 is TGTGCCAGCAGCCCTGGACAGGACAATCAGCCCCAGCATTTT. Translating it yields CASSPGQDNQPQHF.

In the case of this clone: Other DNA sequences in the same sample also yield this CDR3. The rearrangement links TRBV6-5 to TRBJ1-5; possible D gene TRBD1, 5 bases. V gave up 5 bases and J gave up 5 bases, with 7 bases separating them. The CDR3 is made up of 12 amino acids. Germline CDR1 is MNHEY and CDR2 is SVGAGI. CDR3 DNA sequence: TGTGCCAGCAGTGGGACGGATCAGCCCCAGCATTTT. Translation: CASSGTDQPQHF.

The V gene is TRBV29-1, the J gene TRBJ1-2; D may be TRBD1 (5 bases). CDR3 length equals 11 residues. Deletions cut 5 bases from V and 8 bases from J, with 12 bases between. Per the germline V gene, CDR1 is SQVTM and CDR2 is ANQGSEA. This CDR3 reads CSVRGPNGYTF. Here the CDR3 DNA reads TGCAGCGTTCGGGGACCGAACGGCTACACCTTC. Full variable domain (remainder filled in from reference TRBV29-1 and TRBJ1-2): SAVISQKPSRDICQRGTSLTIQCQVDSQVTMMFWYRQQPGQSLTLIATANQGSEATYESGFVIDKFPISRPNLTFSTLTVSNMSPEDSSIYLCSVRGPNGYTFGSGTRLTVV.